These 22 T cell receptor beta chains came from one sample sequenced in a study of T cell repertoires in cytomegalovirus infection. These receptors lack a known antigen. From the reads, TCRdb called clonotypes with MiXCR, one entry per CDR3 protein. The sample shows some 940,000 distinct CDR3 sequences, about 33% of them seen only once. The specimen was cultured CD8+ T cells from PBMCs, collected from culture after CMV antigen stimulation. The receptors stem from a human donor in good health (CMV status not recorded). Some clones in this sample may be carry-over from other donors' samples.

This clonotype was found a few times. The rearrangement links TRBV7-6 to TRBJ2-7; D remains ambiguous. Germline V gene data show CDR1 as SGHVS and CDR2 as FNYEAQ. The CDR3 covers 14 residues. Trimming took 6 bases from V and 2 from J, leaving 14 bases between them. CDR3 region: CASRRTEDPYEQYV. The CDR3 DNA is TGTGCCAGCAGACGGACGGAAGATCCCTACGAGCAGTACGTC.

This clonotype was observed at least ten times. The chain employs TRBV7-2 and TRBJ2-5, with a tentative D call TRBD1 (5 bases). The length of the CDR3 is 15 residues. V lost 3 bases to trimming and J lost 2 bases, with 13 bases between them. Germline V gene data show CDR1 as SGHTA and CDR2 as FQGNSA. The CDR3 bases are TGTGCCAGCAGCTTTTTGGTGGACATACAAGAGACCCAGTACTTC. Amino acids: CASSFLVDIQETQYF.

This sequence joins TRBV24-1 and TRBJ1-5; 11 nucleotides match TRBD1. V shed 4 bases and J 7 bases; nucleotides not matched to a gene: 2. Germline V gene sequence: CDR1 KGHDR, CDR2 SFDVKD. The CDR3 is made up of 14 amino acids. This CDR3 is CATSDRDRGQPQHF. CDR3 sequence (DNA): TGTGCCACCAGTGACCGGGACAGGGGGCAGCCCCAGCATTTT.

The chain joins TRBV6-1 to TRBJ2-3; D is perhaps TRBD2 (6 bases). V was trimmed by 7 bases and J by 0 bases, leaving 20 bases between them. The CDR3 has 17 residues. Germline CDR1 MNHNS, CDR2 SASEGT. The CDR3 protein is CASTGLSGTLSTDTQYF. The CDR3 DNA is TGTGCCAGCACGGGACTCTCCGGGACCCTGAGCACAGATACGCAGTATTTT.

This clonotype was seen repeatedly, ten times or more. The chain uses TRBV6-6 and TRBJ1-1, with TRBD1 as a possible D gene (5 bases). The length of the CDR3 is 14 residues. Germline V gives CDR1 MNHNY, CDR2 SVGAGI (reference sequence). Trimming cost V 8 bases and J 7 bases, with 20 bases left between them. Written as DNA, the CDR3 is TGTGCCAGCTACCCCCAGGGAACTGATGGTGAAGCTTTCTTT. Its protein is CASYPQGTDGEAFF.

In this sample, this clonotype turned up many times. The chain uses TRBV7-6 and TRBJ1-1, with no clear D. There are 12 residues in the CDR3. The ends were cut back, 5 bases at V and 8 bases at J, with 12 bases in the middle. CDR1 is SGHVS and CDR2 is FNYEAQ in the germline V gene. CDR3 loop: CASSPPTGEAFF. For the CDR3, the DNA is TGTGCCAGCAGCCCTCCGACGGGGGAAGCTTTCTTT.

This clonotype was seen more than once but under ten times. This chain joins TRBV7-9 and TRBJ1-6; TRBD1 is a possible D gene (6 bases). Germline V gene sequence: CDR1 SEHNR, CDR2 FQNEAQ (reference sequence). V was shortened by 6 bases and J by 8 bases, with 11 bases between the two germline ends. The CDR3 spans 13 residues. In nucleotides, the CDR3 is TGTGCCAGCAGTTTGGACAGATATTCACCCCTCCACTTT. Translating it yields CASSLDRYSPLHF.

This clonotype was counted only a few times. CDR3 residues: CASSQDWGGQETQYF. The CDR3 DNA reads as TGTGCCAGCAGCCAAGATTGGGGGGGGCAAGAGACCCAGTACTTC. J is TRBJ2-5 and V is TRBV14, with 7 bases identical to TRBD2. CDR1 is SGHDN and CDR2 is FVKESK in the germline V gene. With V trimmed by 0 bases and J by 2 bases, 3 bases remained unmatched. The CDR3 has 15 amino acids. The whole variable domain, remainder taken from reference TRBV14 and TRBJ2-5, is EAGVTQFPSHSVIEKGQTVTLRCDPISGHDNLYWYRRVMGKEIKFLLHFVKESKQDESGMPNNRFLAERTGGTYSTLKVQPAELEDSGVYFCASSQDWGGQETQYFGPGTRLLVL.

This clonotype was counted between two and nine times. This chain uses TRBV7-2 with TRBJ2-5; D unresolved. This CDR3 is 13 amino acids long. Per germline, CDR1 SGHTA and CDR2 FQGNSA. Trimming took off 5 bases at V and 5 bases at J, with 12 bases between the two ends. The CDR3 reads CASSPARWETQYF. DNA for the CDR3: TGTGCCAGCAGCCCCGCCCGATGGGAGACCCAGTACTTC.

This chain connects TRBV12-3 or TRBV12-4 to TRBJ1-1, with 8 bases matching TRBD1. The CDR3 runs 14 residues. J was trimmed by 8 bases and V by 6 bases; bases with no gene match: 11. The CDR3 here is CASSLPGQALEAFF. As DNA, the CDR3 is TGTGCCAGCAGCTTACCGGGACAGGCCCTCGAAGCTTTCTTT.

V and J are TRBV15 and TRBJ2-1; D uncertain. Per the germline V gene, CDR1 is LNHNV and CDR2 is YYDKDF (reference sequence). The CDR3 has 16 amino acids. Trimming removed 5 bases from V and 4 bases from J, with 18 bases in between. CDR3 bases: TGTGCCACCAGCCCACGACTCCAAACTGAGTACAATGAGCAGTTCTTC. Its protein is CATSPRLQTEYNEQFF.

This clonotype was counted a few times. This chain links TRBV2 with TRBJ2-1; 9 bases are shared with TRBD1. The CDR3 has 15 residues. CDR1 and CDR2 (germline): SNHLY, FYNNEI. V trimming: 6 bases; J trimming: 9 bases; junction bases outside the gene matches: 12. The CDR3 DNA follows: TGTGCCAGCAGGCCTGGACAGGGGCTATTTAGTGAGCAGTTCTTC. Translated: CASRPGQGLFSEQFF.

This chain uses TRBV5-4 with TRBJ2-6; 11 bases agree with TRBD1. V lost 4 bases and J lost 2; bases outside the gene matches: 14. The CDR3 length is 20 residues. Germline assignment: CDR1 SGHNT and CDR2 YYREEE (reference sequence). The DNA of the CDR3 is TGTGCCAGCAGCGTATCCGGGACAGGGGGGTTATTTCCTGGGGCCAACGTCCTGACTTTC. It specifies CASSVSGTGGLFPGANVLTF.

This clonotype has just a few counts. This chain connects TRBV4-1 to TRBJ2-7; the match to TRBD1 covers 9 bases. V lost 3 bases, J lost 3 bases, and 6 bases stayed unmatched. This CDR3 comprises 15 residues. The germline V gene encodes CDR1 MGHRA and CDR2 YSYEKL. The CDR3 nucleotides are TGCGCCAGCAGCCAGGACAGGGGATATGGCTACGAGCAGTACTTC. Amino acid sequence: CASSQDRGYGYEQYF.

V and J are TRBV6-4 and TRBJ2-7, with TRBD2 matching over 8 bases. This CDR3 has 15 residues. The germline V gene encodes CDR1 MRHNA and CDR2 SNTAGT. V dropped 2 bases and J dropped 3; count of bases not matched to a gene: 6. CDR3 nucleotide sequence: TGTGCCAGCAGTGACCTGGCGGGGGGAGTCTACGAGCAGTACTTC. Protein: CASSDLAGGVYEQYF.

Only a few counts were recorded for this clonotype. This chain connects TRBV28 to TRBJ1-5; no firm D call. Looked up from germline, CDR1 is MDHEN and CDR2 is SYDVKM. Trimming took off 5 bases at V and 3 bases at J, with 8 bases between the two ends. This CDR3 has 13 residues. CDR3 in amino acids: CASSRRFNQPQHF. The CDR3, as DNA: TGTGCCAGCAGTAGAAGGTTCAATCAGCCCCAGCATTTT.

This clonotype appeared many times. CDR3 in amino acids: CASSLAQLNEQFF. DNA for the CDR3: TGTGCCAGCAGCTTAGCCCAGCTCAATGAGCAGTTCTTC. The genes are TRBV7-8 and TRBJ2-1; D is uncertain. The CDR3 is made up of 13 amino acids. Germline-derived CDR1 and CDR2 are SGHVS and FQNEAQ. Trimming shortened V by 0 bases and J by 6 bases, and 6 bases separated the two germline ends.

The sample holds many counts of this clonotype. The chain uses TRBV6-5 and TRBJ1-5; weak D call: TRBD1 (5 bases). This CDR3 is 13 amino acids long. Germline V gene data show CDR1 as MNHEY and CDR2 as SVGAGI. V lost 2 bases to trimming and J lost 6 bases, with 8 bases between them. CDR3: CASSYGGGQPQHF. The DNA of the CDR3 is TGTGCCAGCAGTTACGGGGGGGGTCAGCCCCAGCATTTT.

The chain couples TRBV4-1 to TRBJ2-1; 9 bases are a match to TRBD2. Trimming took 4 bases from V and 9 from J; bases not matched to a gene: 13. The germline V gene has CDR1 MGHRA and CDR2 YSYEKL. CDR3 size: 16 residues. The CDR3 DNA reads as TGCGCCAGCAGCCCCTTGGCGGGGGGGCCTTATCTTGAGCAGTTCTTC. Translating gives CASSPLAGGPYLEQFF.

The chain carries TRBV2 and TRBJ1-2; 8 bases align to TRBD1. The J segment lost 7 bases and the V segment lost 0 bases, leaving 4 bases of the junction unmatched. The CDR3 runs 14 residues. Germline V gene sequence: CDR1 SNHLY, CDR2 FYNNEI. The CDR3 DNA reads TGTGCCAGCAGTGAAGCGGACAGGGTGTTTGGCTACACCTTC. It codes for CASSEADRVFGYTF. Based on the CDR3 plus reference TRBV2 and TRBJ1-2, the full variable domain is EPEVTQTPSHQVTQMGQEVILRCVPISNHLYFYWYRQILGQKVEFLVSFYNNEISEKSEIFDDQFSVERPDGSNFTLKIRSTKLEDSAMYFCASSEADRVFGYTFGSGTRLTVV.

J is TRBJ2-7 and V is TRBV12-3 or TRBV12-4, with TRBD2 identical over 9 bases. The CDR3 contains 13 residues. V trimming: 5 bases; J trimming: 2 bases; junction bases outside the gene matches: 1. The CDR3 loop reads CASSRTSAYEQYF. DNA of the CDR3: TGTGCCAGCAGTAGGACTAGCGCCTACGAGCAGTACTTC.

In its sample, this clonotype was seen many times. The CDR3 bases are TGTGCCAGCAGCTCCCCCCGGGGACAGGGGGTCCAAGAGACCCAGTACTTC. Protein product: CASSSPRGQGVQETQYF. The chain uses TRBV7-8 and TRBJ2-5; 11 nucleotides align to TRBD1. The CDR3 contains 17 residues. The J segment lost 1 base and the V segment lost 4 bases, leaving 8 bases of the junction unmatched. Per the germline V gene, CDR1 is SGHVS and CDR2 is FQNEAQ.